Listed here are 21 T cell receptor beta chains from one sample, sequenced in a study of T-cell memory formation after mild COVID-19. TCRdb passed the 5' RACE reads through MiXCR, listing each CDR3 protein once. The sample lists 350,000 to 500,000 distinct CDR3 sequences; around 17% were seen once. Sequencing input: PBMCs or a T cell subset sorted from them (not recorded which). These receptors were obtained from a man younger than 30 who had mild COVID-19 (a few samples of this study predate the infection). Cell type and time point are not known.

The genes are TRBV10-3 and TRBJ2-5; D uncertain. The V end lost 3 bases, the J end lost 2 bases, and 13 bases lay between the germline ends. The CDR3 sequence is 15 residues long. The V gene's germline CDR1 is ENHRY and CDR2 SYGVKD. The CDR3 is CAISDWGAQQETQYF. As DNA, the CDR3 is TGTGCCATCAGTGATTGGGGTGCCCAACAAGAGACCCAGTACTTC.

This clonotype turned up a few times. The gene calls are TRBV7-2 and TRBJ2-7; unclear D gene. The V gene's germline CDR1 is SGHTA and CDR2 FQGNSA. Trimming stripped 3 bases from V and 0 bases from J, with 9 bases between. The CDR3 length is 14 residues. CDR3 sequence reads: CASSFDPTSYEQYF. In DNA, the CDR3 is TGTGCCAGCAGCTTTGACCCGACCTCCTACGAGCAGTACTTC.

This clonotype occurred a few times. The rearrangement joins TRBV6-5 to TRBJ2-1, with TRBD2 identical over 11 bases. The trim removed 5 bases at V and 7 bases at J, leaving 10 bases unmatched. The CDR3 consists of 16 residues. Germline CDR1 is MNHEY and CDR2 is SVGAGI. The CDR3 region has the DNA TGTGCCAGCAGTCCCTCCGGTAGCGGGGGGGCGAATGAGCAGTTCTTC. The encoded protein is CASSPSGSGGANEQFF.

This clonotype has only a few counts. This chain joins TRBV18 and TRBJ1-5; D gene ambiguous. CDR3 length equals 13 residues. V lost 11 bases to trimming and J lost 4 bases, with 15 bases between them. CDR1 and CDR2 (germline): KGHSH, LQKENI. The CDR3 sequence: CAGTGGENQPQHF. CDR3 sequence (DNA): TGTGCCGGAACGGGTGGGGAAAATCAGCCCCAGCATTTT.

This clonotype has just a few counts. J is TRBJ2-5 and V is TRBV18, with TRBD2 identical over 10 bases. The germline gives CDR1 KGHSH, CDR2 LQKENI. There are 13 residues in the CDR3. V was clipped by 6 bases and J by 8 bases; unmatched bases: 6. The CDR3 is CASSTGLATTQYF. DNA for the CDR3: TGTGCCAGCTCGACGGGACTAGCGACTACCCAGTACTTC.

This clonotype showed up just a few times. The rearrangement joins TRBV4-3 to TRBJ2-2; TRBD1 might be the D (5 bases). Trimming took 1 base from V and 4 from J, leaving 13 bases between them. The CDR3 loop spans 16 amino acids. Germline loops: CDR1 LGHNA, CDR2 YSLEER. CDR3 in DNA: TGCGCCAGCAGCCAAGTGGGTGGGGCCCCCACCGGGGAGCTGTTTTTT. Its protein is CASSQVGGAPTGELFF.

This clonotype was recorded at least ten times. The V call is TRBV3-1, the J call TRBJ1-2, with TRBD1 matching over 7 bases. With V trimmed by 5 bases and J by 6 bases, 3 bases remained unmatched. The CDR3 is 12 residues long. Germline V gene sequence: CDR1 LGHDT, CDR2 YNNKEL (reference sequence). The CDR3: CASSEQGNGYTF. CDR3 nucleotide sequence: TGTGCCAGCAGCGAACAGGGGAATGGCTACACCTTC.

This rearrangement joins TRBV4-2 to TRBJ2-2, with 10 bases identical to TRBD2. The germline V gene encodes CDR1 LGHNA and CDR2 YNFKEQ. The CDR3 loop spans 18 amino acids. V was pared by 0 bases and J by 2 bases, with 6 bases of the junction left unmatched. In DNA, the CDR3 is TGTGCCAGCAGCCAAGATCTCCGACTAGCGGGCAACACCGGGGAGCTGTTTTTT. Encoded protein: CASSQDLRLAGNTGELFF.

This chain uses TRBV6-6 with TRBJ2-7, with 7 bases lining up with TRBD1. The germline gives CDR1 MNHNY, CDR2 SVGAGI (reference sequence). The junction had 5 bases not matched to a gene; V was cut back by 6 bases and J by 6 bases. The CDR3 has 12 residues. CDR3 nucleotide sequence: TGTGCCAGCAGGAACAGGGGTATCGAGCAGTACGTC. Protein: CASRNRGIEQYV.

This clonotype appeared many times. CDR3 in DNA: TGTGCCAGCAGCTTAGAGGGGGGTGGCACTGAAGCTTTCTTT. Translated: CASSLEGGGTEAFF. V is TRBV7-9 and J is TRBJ1-1; tentative D call: TRBD1 (6 bases). V was pared by 1 base and J by 4 bases, with 10 bases between. Germline-derived CDR1 and CDR2 are SEHNR and FQNEAQ (reference sequence). The CDR3 has 14 amino acids.

The V gene is TRBV20-1, the J gene TRBJ1-2, with D possibly TRBD1 on 5 matching bases. Germline CDR1 and CDR2: DFQATT and SNEGSKA (reference sequence). This CDR3 spans 13 amino acids. V dropped 1 base and J dropped 6 bases, with 12 bases sitting between them. CDR3 nucleotides: TGCAGTGCTAGAGTCCCAGGGTTGGATGGCTACACCTTC. This codes for CSARVPGLDGYTF.

A few counts support this clonotype. The genes are TRBV5-1 and TRBJ2-1, with 7 bases matching TRBD2. J was trimmed by 1 base and V by 5 bases; bases with no gene match: 0. CDR1 is SGHRS, CDR2 YFSETQ, per germline. CDR3 size: 13 residues. CDR3 residues: CASRLASYNEQFF. The CDR3 DNA sequence: TGCGCCAGCAGACTAGCGTCCTACAATGAGCAGTTCTTC.

This clonotype was seen more than once but under ten times. This chain joins TRBV5-1 and TRBJ2-1, with D possibly being TRBD1 (5 bases). The CDR3 runs to 15 residues. Germline CDR1 SGHRS, CDR2 YFSETQ. The V and J ends lost 3 bases and 8 bases respectively, with 18 bases between them. This chain's CDR3 is CASSSGQGILYEQFF. Here the CDR3 DNA reads TGCGCCAGCAGCTCTGGCCAGGGAATTCTCTATGAGCAGTTCTTC.

This clonotype was seen at least ten times. J is TRBJ2-7 and V is TRBV5-1; D is possibly TRBD2 (5 bases). Germline V CDR1 and CDR2: SGHRS, YFSETQ. The length of the CDR3 is 13 residues. V gave up 2 bases and J gave up 7 bases, with 13 bases separating them. The CDR3 DNA is TGCGCCAGCAGCTTCGGGGTTTCGGAGGAGCAGTACGTC. Its protein product is CASSFGVSEEQYV.

The rearrangement uses TRBV6-6 and TRBJ2-5; TRBD2 might be the D (6 bases). Deletions cut 2 bases from V and 5 bases from J, with 15 bases between. Germline V lookup: CDR1 MNHNY, CDR2 SVGAGI (reference sequence). The CDR3 runs to 15 residues. The CDR3 region has the DNA TGTGCCAGCAGTTACCTTGTAGGTGGAGGGGAGACCCAGTACTTC. It specifies CASSYLVGGGETQYF.

This clonotype came up many times. The chain couples TRBV9 to TRBJ2-5, with 8 bases that match TRBD1. CDR1 and CDR2 (germline): SGDLS, YYNGEE. Germline trimming cut 1 base from V and 4 bases from J; bases unmatched to any gene: 3. The CDR3 sequence is 14 residues long. CDR3 sequence: CASSVWGTGETQYF. The CDR3 DNA reads as TGTGCCAGCAGCGTATGGGGGACAGGAGAGACCCAGTACTTC.

This clonotype was detected a few times. The chain recombines TRBV12-3 or TRBV12-4 with TRBJ1-1; D gene uncertain. The V gene lost 6 bases and the J gene lost 4 bases, with 12 bases spanning the gap. The CDR3 runs to 13 residues. The CDR3 sequence is CASSNLVVTEAFF. As DNA, the CDR3 is TGTGCCAGCAGCAACCTAGTTGTCACTGAAGCTTTCTTT.

This clonotype was seen a few times. This chain connects TRBV18 to TRBJ2-1; D gene unclear. The CDR3 has 14 amino acids. Germline loops: CDR1 KGHSH, CDR2 LQKENI. Trimming stripped 3 bases from V and 2 bases from J, with 8 bases between. CDR3 nucleotides: TGTGCCAGCTCACCTGGCGGCACCTACAATGAGCAGTTCTTC. This sequence encodes CASSPGGTYNEQFF.

This clonotype was picked up a small number of times. This chain uses TRBV10-3 with TRBJ1-2, with no clear D. The CDR3 contains 11 residues. V dropped 2 bases and J dropped 8 bases, with 6 bases sitting between them. The germline V gene has CDR1 ENHRY and CDR2 SYGVKD. The CDR3 sequence is CAISEGGGYTF. The CDR3, as DNA: TGTGCCATCAGTGAGGGTGGCGGCTACACCTTC.

This clonotype was seen more than once but under ten times. This chain connects TRBV12-3 or TRBV12-4 to TRBJ1-2, with D perhaps TRBD1 (5 bases). Trimming cost V 7 bases and J 0 bases, with 12 bases left between them. The CDR3 has 14 residues. CDR3 sequence (DNA): TGTGCCAGCACTACGGGACTAGCTAACTATGGCTACACCTTC. It yields the protein CASTTGLANYGYTF.

This clonotype was recorded a few times. V usage is TRBV6-2 or TRBV6-3 and J usage is TRBJ2-1; 8 bases line up with TRBD2. This CDR3 comprises 15 residues. V trimming: 5 bases; J trimming: 2 bases; junction bases outside the gene matches: 5. Germline V CDR1 and CDR2: MNHEY, SVGEGT. The CDR3 DNA sequence: TGTGCCAGCAGTCCTCCGGGACTAGCCTACAATGAGCAGTTCTTC. Translating gives CASSPPGLAYNEQFF.